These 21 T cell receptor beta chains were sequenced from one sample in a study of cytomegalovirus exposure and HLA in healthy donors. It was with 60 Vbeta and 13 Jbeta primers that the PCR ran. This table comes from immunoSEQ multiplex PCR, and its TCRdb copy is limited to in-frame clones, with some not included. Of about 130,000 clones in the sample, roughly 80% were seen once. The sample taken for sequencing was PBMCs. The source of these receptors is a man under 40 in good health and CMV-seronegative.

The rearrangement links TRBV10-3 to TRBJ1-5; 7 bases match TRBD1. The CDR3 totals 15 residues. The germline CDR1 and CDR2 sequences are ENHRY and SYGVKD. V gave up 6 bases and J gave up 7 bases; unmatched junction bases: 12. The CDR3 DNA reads TGTGCCATCAGCGAGGGGGGACAGCTCAGCCAGCCCCAGCATTTT. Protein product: CAISEGGQLSQPQHF.

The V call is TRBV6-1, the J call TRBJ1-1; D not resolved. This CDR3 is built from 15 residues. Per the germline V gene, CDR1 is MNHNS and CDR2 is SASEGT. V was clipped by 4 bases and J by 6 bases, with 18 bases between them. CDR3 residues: CASSVEAFGLAEAFF. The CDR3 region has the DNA TGTGCCAGCAGTGTAGAGGCATTTGGTTTGGCTGAAGCTTTCTTT.

CDR3 in DNA: TGTGCCAGCAGCTTAGAAGGCGGAGGATGGGGAGGCTACACCTTC. Amino acids: CASSLEGGGWGGYTF. The V and J genes are TRBV11-2 and TRBJ1-2; unclear D gene. The V and J ends lost 0 bases and 8 bases respectively, with 16 bases between them. The CDR3 has 15 amino acids. Germline V gene sequence: CDR1 SGHAT, CDR2 FQNNGV.

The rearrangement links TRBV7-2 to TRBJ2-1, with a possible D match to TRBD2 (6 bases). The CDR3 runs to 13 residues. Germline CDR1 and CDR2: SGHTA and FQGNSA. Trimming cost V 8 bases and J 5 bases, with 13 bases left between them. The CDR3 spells CASALARNNEQFF. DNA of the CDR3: TGTGCCAGCGCCCTAGCGAGGAACAATGAGCAGTTCTTC.

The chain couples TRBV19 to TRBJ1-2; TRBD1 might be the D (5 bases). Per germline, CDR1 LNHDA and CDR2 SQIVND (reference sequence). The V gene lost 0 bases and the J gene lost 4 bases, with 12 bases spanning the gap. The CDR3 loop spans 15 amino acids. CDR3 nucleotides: TGTGCCAGTAGTATAGATACGGGGGTCGGCTATGGCTACACCTTC. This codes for CASSIDTGVGYGYTF.

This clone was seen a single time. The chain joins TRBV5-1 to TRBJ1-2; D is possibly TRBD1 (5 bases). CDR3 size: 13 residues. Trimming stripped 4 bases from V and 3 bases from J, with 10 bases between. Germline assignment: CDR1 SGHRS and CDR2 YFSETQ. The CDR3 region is CASSLDTDYGYTF. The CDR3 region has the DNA TGCGCCAGCAGCCTGGACACCGACTATGGCTACACCTTC.

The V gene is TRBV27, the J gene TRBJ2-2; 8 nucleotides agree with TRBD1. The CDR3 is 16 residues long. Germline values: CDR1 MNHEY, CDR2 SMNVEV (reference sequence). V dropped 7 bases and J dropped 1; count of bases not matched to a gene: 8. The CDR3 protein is CASIFVDRVNTGELFF. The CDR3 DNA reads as TGTGCCAGCATCTTCGTGGACAGGGTGAACACCGGGGAGCTGTTTTTT.

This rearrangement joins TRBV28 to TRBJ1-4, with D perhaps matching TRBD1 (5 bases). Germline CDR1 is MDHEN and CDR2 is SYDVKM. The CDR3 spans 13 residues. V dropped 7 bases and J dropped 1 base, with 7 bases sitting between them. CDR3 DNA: TGTGCCAGCATGGGGGGAACTAATGAAAAACTGTTTTTT. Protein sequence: CASMGGTNEKLFF.

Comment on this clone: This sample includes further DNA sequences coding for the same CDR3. The chain's CDR3 is CASRGATNEKLFF. The CDR3, as DNA: TGTGCCAGCCGCGGCGCAACTAATGAAAAACTGTTTTTT. The chain uses TRBV28 and TRBJ1-4; D unresolved. The V end lost 8 bases, the J end lost 0 bases, and 7 bases lay between the germline ends. Per the germline V gene, CDR1 is MDHEN and CDR2 is SYDVKM. The CDR3 consists of 13 residues.

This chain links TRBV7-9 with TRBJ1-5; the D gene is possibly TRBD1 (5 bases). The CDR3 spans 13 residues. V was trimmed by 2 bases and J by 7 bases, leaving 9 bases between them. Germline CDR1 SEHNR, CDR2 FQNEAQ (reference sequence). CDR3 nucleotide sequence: TGTGCCAGCAGCTTACAGGGAAAGCAGCCCCAGCATTTT. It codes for CASSLQGKQPQHF. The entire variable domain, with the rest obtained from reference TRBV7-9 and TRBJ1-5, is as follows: DTGVSQNPRHKITKRGQNVTFRCDPISEHNRLYWYRQTLGQGPEFLTYFQNEAQLEKSRLLSDRFSAERPKGSFSTLEIQRTEQGDSAMYLCASSLQGKQPQHFGDGTRLSIL.

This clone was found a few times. The chain's CDR3 is CASRAGTTNTEAFF. In nucleotides, the CDR3 is TGTGCCAGCAGAGCCGGGACAACGAACACTGAAGCTTTCTTT. The rearrangement links TRBV7-2 to TRBJ1-1; the D gene is possibly TRBD1 (6 bases). This CDR3 has 14 amino acids. The V end lost 6 bases, the J end lost 1 base, and 12 bases lay between the germline ends. The V gene's germline CDR1 is SGHTA and CDR2 FQGNSA.

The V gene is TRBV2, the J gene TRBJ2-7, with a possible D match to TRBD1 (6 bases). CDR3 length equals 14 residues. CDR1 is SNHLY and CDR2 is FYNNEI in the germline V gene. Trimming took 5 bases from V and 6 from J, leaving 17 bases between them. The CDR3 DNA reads TGTGCCAGCAGTTTTACAGGGCTGGCCAGCGAGCAGTACTTC. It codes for CASSFTGLASEQYF.

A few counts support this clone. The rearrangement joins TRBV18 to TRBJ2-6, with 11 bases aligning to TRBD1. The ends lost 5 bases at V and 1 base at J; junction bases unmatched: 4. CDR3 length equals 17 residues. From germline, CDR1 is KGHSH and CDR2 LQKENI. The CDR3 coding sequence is TGTGCCAGCTCAATCGGGACAGGGGGGTCTGGGGCCAACGTCCTGACTTTC. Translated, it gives CASSIGTGGSGANVLTF.

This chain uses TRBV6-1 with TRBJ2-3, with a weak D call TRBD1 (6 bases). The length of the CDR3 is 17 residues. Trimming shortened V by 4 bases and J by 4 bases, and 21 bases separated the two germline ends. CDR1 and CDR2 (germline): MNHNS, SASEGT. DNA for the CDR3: TGTGCCAGCAGTGTCCAGGTGGGGGCTTACGTGGCAGATACGCAGTATTTT. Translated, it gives CASSVQVGAYVADTQYF.

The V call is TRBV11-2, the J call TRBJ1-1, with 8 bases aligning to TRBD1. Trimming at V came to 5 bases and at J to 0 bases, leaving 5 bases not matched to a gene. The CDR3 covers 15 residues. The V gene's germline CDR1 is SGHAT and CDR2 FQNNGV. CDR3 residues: CASSPGGGLNTEAFF. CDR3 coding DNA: TGTGCCAGCAGCCCAGGGGGCGGGTTGAACACTGAAGCTTTCTTT.

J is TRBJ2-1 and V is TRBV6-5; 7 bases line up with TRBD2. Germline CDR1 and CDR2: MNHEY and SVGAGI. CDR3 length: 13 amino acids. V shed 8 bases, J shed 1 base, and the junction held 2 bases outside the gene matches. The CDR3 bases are TGTGCCAGCGGGGGGGGTTCCTACAATGAGCAGTTCTTC. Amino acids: CASGGGSYNEQFF.

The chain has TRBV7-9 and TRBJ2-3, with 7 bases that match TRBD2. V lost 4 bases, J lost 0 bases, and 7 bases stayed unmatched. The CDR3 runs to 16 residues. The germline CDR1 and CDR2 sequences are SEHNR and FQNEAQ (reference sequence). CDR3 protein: CASSSRLAVSTDTQYF. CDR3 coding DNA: TGTGCCAGCAGCTCCCGGCTAGCGGTTAGCACAGATACGCAGTATTTT.

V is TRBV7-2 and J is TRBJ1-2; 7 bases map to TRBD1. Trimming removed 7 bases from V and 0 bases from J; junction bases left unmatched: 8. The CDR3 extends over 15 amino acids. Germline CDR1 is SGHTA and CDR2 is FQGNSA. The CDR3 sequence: CASTPGQIPNYGYTF. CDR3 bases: TGTGCCAGCACCCCGGGACAGATTCCTAACTATGGCTACACCTTC. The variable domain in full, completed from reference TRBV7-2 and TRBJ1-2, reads GAGVSQSPSNKVTEKGKDVELRCDPISGHTALYWYRQSLGQGLEFLIYFQGNSAPDKSGLPSDRFSAERTGGSVSTLTIQRTQQEDSAVYLCASTPGQIPNYGYTFGSGTRLTVV.

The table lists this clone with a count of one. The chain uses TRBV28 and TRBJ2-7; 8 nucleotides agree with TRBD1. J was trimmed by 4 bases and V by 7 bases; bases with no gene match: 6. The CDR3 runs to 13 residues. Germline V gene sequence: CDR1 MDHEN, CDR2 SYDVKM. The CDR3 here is CASTRDRRYEQYF. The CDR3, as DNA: TGTGCCAGCACTCGGGACAGGAGATACGAGCAGTACTTC.

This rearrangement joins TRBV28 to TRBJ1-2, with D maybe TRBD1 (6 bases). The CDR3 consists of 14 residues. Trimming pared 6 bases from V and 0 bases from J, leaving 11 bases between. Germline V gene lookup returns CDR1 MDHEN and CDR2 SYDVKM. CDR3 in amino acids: CASRTGPANYGYTF. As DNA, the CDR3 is TGTGCCAGCAGAACAGGGCCAGCTAACTATGGCTACACCTTC.

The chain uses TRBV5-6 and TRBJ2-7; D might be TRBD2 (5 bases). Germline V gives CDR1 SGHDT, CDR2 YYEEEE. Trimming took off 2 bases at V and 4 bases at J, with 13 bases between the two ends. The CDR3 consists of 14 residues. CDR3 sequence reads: CASSFPSRGYEQYF. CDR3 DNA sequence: TGTGCCAGCAGCTTTCCTAGCCGCGGGTACGAGCAGTACTTC.